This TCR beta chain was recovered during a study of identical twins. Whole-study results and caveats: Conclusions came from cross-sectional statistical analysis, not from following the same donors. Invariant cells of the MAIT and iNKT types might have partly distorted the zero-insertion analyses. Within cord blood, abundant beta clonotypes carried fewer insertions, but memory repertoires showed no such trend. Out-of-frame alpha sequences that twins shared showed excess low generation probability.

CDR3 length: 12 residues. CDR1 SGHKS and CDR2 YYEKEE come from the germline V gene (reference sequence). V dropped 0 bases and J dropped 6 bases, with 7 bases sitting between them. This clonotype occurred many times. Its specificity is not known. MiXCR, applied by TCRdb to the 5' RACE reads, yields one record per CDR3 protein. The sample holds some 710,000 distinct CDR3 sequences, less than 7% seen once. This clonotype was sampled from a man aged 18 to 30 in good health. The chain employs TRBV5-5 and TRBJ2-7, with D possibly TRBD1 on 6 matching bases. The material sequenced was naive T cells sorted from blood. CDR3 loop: CASSLDRVEQYF. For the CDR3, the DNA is TGTGCCAGCAGCTTGGACAGGGTCGAGCAGTACTTC.